The next 15 T cell receptor beta chains were all read from a single sample in a study of identical twins. TCRdb analysed the 5' RACE reads with MiXCR anew, one entry per CDR3 protein. The sample lists about 690,000 distinct CDR3 sequences, 5.5% to 7.5% occurring once. The source material was naive T cells sorted from blood. These receptors all stem from a man younger than 35 in good health.

This clonotype occurred many times. The chain links TRBV15 to TRBJ2-7; tentatively, D is TRBD1 (6 bases). Germline CDR1 and CDR2: LNHNV and YYDKDF (reference sequence). The CDR3 has 16 residues. The V end lost 5 bases, the J end lost 3 bases, and 20 bases lay between the germline ends. CDR3 sequence (DNA): TGTGCCACCAGCGGAACCCGTACCGGGACAAACTACGAGCAGTACTTC. Its translation: CATSGTRTGTNYEQYF.

The sample holds a few counts of this clonotype. The V call is TRBV11-3, the J call TRBJ2-7; tentatively, D is TRBD1 or TRBD2 (5 bases each). V lost 5 bases and J 6 bases, leaving 20 bases between the germline ends. In germline, CDR1 is SGHNT, CDR2 YENEEA. The CDR3 has 15 residues. CDR3: CASSTTSGPPGEQYV. The CDR3 DNA is TGTGCCAGCAGCACGACTTCGGGGCCACCCGGCGAGCAGTACGTC.

This chain links TRBV20-1 with TRBJ2-7, with unresolved D. The CDR3 has 13 amino acids. V was trimmed by 1 base and J by 3 bases, leaving 10 bases between them. The germline V gene has CDR1 DFQATT and CDR2 SNEGSKA (reference sequence). CDR3 loop: CSARGRSIYEQYF. DNA for the CDR3: TGCAGTGCTAGAGGACGCTCAATCTACGAGCAGTACTTC.

This clonotype occurred a few times. The rearrangement links TRBV14 to TRBJ2-1, with D possibly TRBD2 on 5 matching bases. V was shortened by 3 bases and J by 5 bases, with 14 bases between the two germline ends. CDR3 size: 15 residues. CDR1 is SGHDN, CDR2 FVKESK, per germline. CDR3 DNA: TGTGCCAGCAGCCAGCCCGCGGGCGCAGACAATGAGCAGTTCTTC. It encodes CASSQPAGADNEQFF. Filled out from reference TRBV14 and TRBJ2-1, the complete variable domain reads EAGVTQFPSHSVIEKGQTVTLRCDPISGHDNLYWYRRVMGKEIKFLLHFVKESKQDESGMPNNRFLAERTGGTYSTLKVQPAELEDSGVYFCASSQPAGADNEQFFGPGTRLTVL.

The CDR3 DNA follows: TGTGCCAGCAGCTTTCTAGCGTTTTTCGTCAATGAGCAGTTCTTC. This gives the protein CASSFLAFFVNEQFF. The rearrangement links TRBV7-2 to TRBJ2-1; weak D call: TRBD2 (6 bases). Deletions cut 3 bases from V and 6 bases from J, with 15 bases between. Germline V gene lookup returns CDR1 SGHTA and CDR2 FQGNSA. The CDR3 runs to 15 residues.

This clonotype occurred a few times. The V gene is TRBV18, the J gene TRBJ2-3; 7 nucleotides match TRBD2. The trim removed 6 bases at V and 1 base at J, leaving 7 bases unmatched. This CDR3 is built from 15 residues. Germline CDR1 is KGHSH and CDR2 is LQKENI. CDR3 sequence: CASSTGGSRTDTQYF. The CDR3 DNA sequence: TGTGCCAGCTCGACGGGCGGGAGTCGCACAGATACGCAGTATTTT.

Only a few counts were recorded for this clonotype. The V call is TRBV12-3 or TRBV12-4, the J call TRBJ2-7; D is perhaps TRBD2 (6 bases). Trimming shortened V by 6 bases and J by 3 bases, and 12 bases separated the two germline ends. This CDR3 is 13 amino acids long. CDR3 DNA: TGTGCCAGCAGGTCCGGCGGGGTCTACGAGCAGTACTTC. This gives the protein CASRSGGVYEQYF.

V is TRBV6-2 or TRBV6-3 and J is TRBJ2-7; D possibly corresponds to TRBD2 (5 bases). Germline V lookup: CDR1 MNHEY, CDR2 SVGEGT. The V end lost 0 bases, the J end lost 2 bases, and 14 bases lay between the germline ends. CDR3 size: 16 residues. CDR3 sequence reads: CASSYSSEVPAYEQYF. The CDR3 nucleotides read TGTGCCAGCAGTTACTCATCGGAGGTCCCCGCCTACGAGCAGTACTTC.

This clonotype came up a few times. The V and J genes are TRBV28 and TRBJ2-7; TRBD1 aligns across 12 bases. Germline V gene sequence: CDR1 MDHEN, CDR2 SYDVKM. With 3 bases clipped from V and 6 bases from J, the junction kept 3 bases outside the gene matches. The CDR3 consists of 14 residues. The DNA of the CDR3 is TGTGCCAGCAGTTTGGGACAGGGGGCCCCCGAGCAGTACTTC. It specifies CASSLGQGAPEQYF.

This clonotype was seen only a few times. The gene calls are TRBV12-3 or TRBV12-4 and TRBJ2-1; D may match TRBD1 or TRBD2 (6 bases each). The ends were cut back, 7 bases at V and 9 bases at J, with 31 bases in the middle. The CDR3 runs to 18 residues. This CDR3 reads CASTYTAGWGLGGSEQFF. CDR3 DNA sequence: TGTGCCAGCACCTACACTGCGGGGTGGGGGTTAGGGGGGAGTGAGCAGTTCTTC.

This clonotype was detected only once. The V gene is TRBV4-1, the J gene TRBJ2-4, with TRBD1 matching 8 bases. CDR1 MGHRA and CDR2 YSYEKL come from the germline V gene. Trimming took 4 bases from V and 8 from J; bases not matched to a gene: 7. The CDR3 has 14 amino acids. The CDR3 sequence: CASSPPGQGDIQYF. As DNA, the CDR3 is TGCGCCAGCAGCCCGCCCGGACAGGGAGACATTCAGTACTTC.

This clonotype has ten or more counts. The chain combines TRBV27 with TRBJ2-5, with 10 positions matching TRBD2. This CDR3 is built from 13 residues. Germline CDR1 and CDR2: MNHEY and SMNVEV (reference sequence). V was clipped by 6 bases and J by 5 bases; unmatched bases: 3. As DNA, the CDR3 is TGTGCCAGCAGAGCGGGAGGGCGTGAGACCCAGTACTTC. Translation: CASRAGGRETQYF.

This chain connects TRBV12-3 or TRBV12-4 to TRBJ2-5, with D maybe TRBD1 (5 bases). The ends were cut back, 4 bases at V and 4 bases at J, with 22 bases in the middle. CDR3 length equals 17 residues. CDR3 DNA sequence: TGTGCCAGCAGTTCAGAGGTCAATGCAGGGCCCCGAGAGACCCAGTACTTC. As protein: CASSSEVNAGPRETQYF.

This clonotype was detected many times. V usage is TRBV29-1 and J usage is TRBJ1-1; the D is unclear. Trimming left V 7 bases short and J 0 bases short, with 9 bases between. Germline loops: CDR1 SQVTM, CDR2 ANQGSEA. There are 12 residues in the CDR3. The CDR3 DNA follows: TGCAGCGGCGAGCCGATGAACACTGAAGCTTTCTTT. Amino acids: CSGEPMNTEAFF.

This clonotype was counted only a few times. The chain employs TRBV20-1 and TRBJ1-5; 7 bases align to TRBD1. V trimming: 7 bases; J trimming: 1 base; junction bases outside the gene matches: 4. In germline, CDR1 is DFQATT, CDR2 SNEGSKA (reference sequence). The CDR3 consists of 13 residues. The CDR3, as DNA: TGCAGTGTGTGGGGACAGAGCAATCAGCCCCAGCATTTT. It encodes CSVWGQSNQPQHF.